Following are 15 T cell receptor delta chains from one sample sequenced in a study of γδ T cells in repeated Plasmodium falciparum infection. TCRdb applied CATT to the multiplex PCR reads for clone calling. Of some 50,000 delta-chain clones in the sample, less than 2% were seen once. Vgamma9/Vdelta2+ and Vdelta2-negative gammadelta T cells were flow-sorted from PBMC for bulk sequencing. Material: gamma-delta T cells from blood. Every receptor here comes from a pool of human donors (malaria-infected and uninfected, not separated).

This clone was picked up many times. A much larger clone differs from this one at a single base, so this may be a read error. Different DNA sequences within this sample yield the same CDR3. The rearrangement links TRDV2 to TRDJ1; weak D call: TRDD3 (6 bases). The J gene, left out of TCRdb, was set here by checking the DNA against germline. The CDR3 sequence is 17 residues long. CDR1 and CDR2 (germline): GEAIGNYY, EKD. V lost 7 bases and J 3 bases, leaving 26 bases between the germline ends. The CDR3 protein is CACGLGDIFGSADKLIF. For the CDR3, the DNA is TGTGCCTGCGGACTGGGTGATATTTTTGGGTCCGCCGATAAACTCATCTTT.

This clone was recorded a few times. For this DNA, TCRdb reports the protein of a much larger clone, which diverges at residue 7, most likely from a read error; the protein presented here is translated directly from the DNA. This chain uses TRDV2 with TRDJ1, with TRDD3 identical over 12 bases. No J gene is reported in TCRdb; it was inferred here by comparing the DNA with germline. The CDR3 totals 18 residues. V lost 5 bases to trimming and J lost 1 base; unmatched junction nucleotides: 13. Germline V gene sequence: CDR1 GEAIGNYY, CDR2 EKD. The CDR3 bases are TGTGCCTGTGTCATGCTCCCTGGGGGATACGGGAGCACCGATAAACTCATCTTT. Amino acid sequence: CACVMLPGGYGSTDKLIF.

In its sample, this clone was seen a few times. TCRdb's protein for this DNA is that of a much larger clone and differs from the translation at residue 15, likely a read error; the protein shown is the DNA translation. The genes are TRDV1 and TRDJ1, with 9 nucleotides matching TRDD3. CDR3 length: 19 amino acids. CDR1 and CDR2 from the germline V gene are TSWWSYY and QGS. Here the CDR3 DNA reads TGTGCTCTTGGGGAACTTCCTGGGGGATTCAATACGTACACCGAAAAACTCATCTTT. It yields the protein CALGELPGGFNTYTEKLIF.

In its sample, this clone was seen a few times. The TCRdb record carries a much larger clone's protein, which differs from this DNA's translation at residue 7; a read error is the likely cause, and the protein listed here is the DNA translation. The rearrangement uses TRDV1 and TRDJ2; D is undetermined. The V end lost 0 bases, the J end lost 6 bases, and 32 bases lay between the germline ends. Germline CDR1 and CDR2: TSWWSYY and QGS. This CDR3 is built from 22 residues. As DNA, the CDR3 is TGTGCTCTTGGGGAACTAGTTACCACTTTGCGATCGGAACGCCAAAGGGCAGCACAACTCTTCTTT. Translated: CALGELVTTLRSERQRAAQLFF.

This clone was picked up a small number of times. The TCRdb protein comes from a much larger clone and disagrees with this DNA's translation at residue 17, likely due to a read error; the protein given here is derived from the DNA. This chain joins TRDV1 and TRDJ1, with 7 bases lining up with TRDD3. Assignment of the J gene here rests on matching the DNA to germline, because TCRdb gives none. V was clipped by 5 bases and J by 1 base; unmatched bases: 31. The CDR3 totals 23 residues. Per germline, CDR1 TSWWSYY and CDR2 QGS. CDR3 amino acids: CALGSHPPPLGLGICEPTDKLIF. The DNA of the CDR3 is TGTGCTCTTGGGTCACATCCTCCCCCCCTGGGCTTGGGGATATGCGAACCCACCGATAAACTCATCTTT.

This clone was found many times. This specimen includes other DNA sequences encoding the same CDR3. The chain joins TRDV1 to TRDJ1; 9 nucleotides align to TRDD3. With 5 bases clipped from V and 7 bases from J, the junction kept 29 bases outside the gene matches. The CDR3 has 21 residues. Looked up from germline, CDR1 is TSWWSYY and CDR2 is QGS. The CDR3 DNA sequence: TGTGCTCTTGGGAATGGCTTCCCTACCCTTCTGGGGGATCTGGGAGCCGGTAAACTCATCTTT. Translation gives CALGNGFPTLLGDLGAGKLIF.

This clone was recorded many times. The chain links TRDV1 to TRDJ1, with a tentative D call TRDD2 (9 bases). TCRdb supplies no J gene; here it was assigned by aligning the nucleotide sequence to germline. The germline gives CDR1 TSWWSYY, CDR2 QGS. Trimming stripped 3 bases from V and 0 bases from J, with 32 bases between. This CDR3 is 22 amino acids long. The chain's CDR3 is CALGDLPTDTYWGFLNTDKLIF. DNA of the CDR3: TGTGCTCTTGGGGACCTTCCTACTGATACGTACTGGGGGTTCCTTAACACCGATAAACTCATCTTT.

This clone was found a few times. The protein recorded in TCRdb matches a much larger clone and deviates from this DNA's translation at residue 10, suggesting a read error; the protein here is obtained by translating the DNA. The chain employs TRDV1 and TRDJ1, with TRDD3 identical over 8 bases. The J gene, missing from TCRdb, was assigned here through DNA to germline matching. V lost 4 bases, J lost 7 bases, and 17 bases stayed unmatched. Germline CDR1 reads TSWWSYY; CDR2 reads QGS. The CDR3 runs 17 residues. CDR3 amino acids: CALGGPPWGTLWAKLIF. CDR3 bases: TGTGCTCTTGGGGGGCCCCCCTGGGGGACACTTTGGGCTAAACTCATCTTT.

This clone was counted many times. The V and J genes are TRDV2 and TRDJ1, with TRDD3 identical over 7 bases. Germline V gives CDR1 GEAIGNYY, CDR2 EKD. CDR3 length: 14 residues. The V gene end was trimmed by 0 bases and the J gene end by 5 bases; junction bases not matched to a gene: 5. CDR3 sequence reads: CACDTVGDKDKLIF. In DNA, the CDR3 is TGTGCCTGTGACACCGTAGGGGATAAAGATAAACTCATCTTT.

On this clone itself: This DNA translates differently at residue 14 from the TCRdb protein, which is that of a much larger clone; a read error is likely, and the protein shown is the DNA's own translation. This chain uses TRDV2 with TRDJ1; D not certain. Germline V gene data show CDR1 as GEAIGNYY and CDR2 as EKD. This CDR3 contains 17 residues. The DNA of the CDR3 is TGTGCCTGTGACACGCTGGCGATTAAGAGGGACACCGATATACTCATCTTT. Residues: CACDTLAIKRDTDILIF.

This clone occurred a few times. The protein held in TCRdb is that of a much larger clone and does not match this DNA's translation at residue 14, likely because of a read error; the protein shown is translated from the DNA. This chain joins TRDV1 and TRDJ1; D not resolved. The J gene was not available in TCRdb and was assigned here by matching the DNA to germline segments. The CDR3 is made up of 18 amino acids. CDR1 and CDR2 (germline): TSWWSYY, QGS. CDR3 nucleotides: TGTGCTCTTGGGGACGCCCGCCTCCTGACCGTGTACACCGGTAAACTCATCTTT. Its translation is CALGDARLLTVYTGKLIF.

About this clone itself: The protein that TCRdb holds for this DNA derives from a much larger clone and differs from the translated DNA at residue 14, which likely indicates a read error; the protein shown here is translated from the DNA. The J gene is TRDJ1, the V gene TRDV1; TRDD2 might be the D (5 bases). The J gene comes from matching the DNA to germline here; TCRdb lacks it. Per germline, CDR1 TSWWSYY and CDR2 QGS. V shed 3 bases and J shed 4 bases, with 33 bases lying between them. CDR3 length: 21 residues. Here the CDR3 DNA reads TGTGCTCTTGGGGAGGGAACCCTTCGCCCTGCTAGGTGGGAGATAAGCGATAAACTCATCTTT. Amino acid sequence: CALGEGTLRPARWEISDKLIF.

A remark on this clone: TCRdb attributes to this sequence the protein of a much larger clone, which differs from the DNA translation at residue 13; a read error is likely, and the protein displayed is translated from the DNA. The chain recombines TRDV2 with TRDJ1, with TRDD2 matching over 8 bases. No J gene was available from TCRdb, and it was assigned here by a germline match of the DNA. CDR3 size: 18 residues. CDR1 GEAIGNYY and CDR2 EKD come from the germline V gene. The ends lost 1 base at V and 3 bases at J; junction bases unmatched: 15. The CDR3 spells CACDTLPTQGADADKLIF. The CDR3 DNA is TGTGCCTGTGACACACTTCCTACCCAGGGGGCCGATGCCGATAAACTCATCTTT.

This clone occurred a few times. A much larger clone lies one base from this, so it may be a read error. The identical CDR3 is also encoded by other nucleotide sequences in the sample. The chain employs TRDV1 and TRDJ1, with D tentatively TRDD3 (5 bases). No J gene is reported in TCRdb; it was inferred here by comparing the DNA with germline. CDR1 is TSWWSYY and CDR2 is QGS in the germline V gene. V was shortened by 3 bases and J by 0 bases, with 17 bases between the two germline ends. This CDR3 has 17 residues. CDR3 region: CALGEPPHWPNTDKLIF. As DNA, the CDR3 is TGTGCTCTTGGGGAGCCGCCACACTGGCCCAACACCGATAAACTCATCTTT.

This clone was seen at least ten times. The genes are TRDV1 and TRDJ1; perhaps D is TRDD2 or TRDD3 (5 bases each). Germline V CDR1 and CDR2: TSWWSYY, QGS. This CDR3 spans 25 amino acids. V dropped 0 bases and J dropped 0 bases, with 38 bases sitting between them. The DNA of the CDR3 is TGTGCTCTTGGGGAACTCCCCTTCTTTTTACTGCCCTCTGGGTCCGGTCTCCAAAACACCGATAAACTCATCTTT. It codes for CALGELPFFLLPSGSGLQNTDKLIF.